These 17 T cell receptor beta chains were all obtained from the same sample, sequenced in a study of T-cell memory formation after mild COVID-19. TCRdb fed the 5' RACE reads into MiXCR, producing one record per CDR3 protein. The sample yields roughly 250,000 distinct CDR3 sequences, roughly 17% seen once. The sample consisted of PBMCs or a T cell subset sorted from them (not recorded which). These receptors were taken from a man between 18 and 35 years old who had mild COVID-19 (a few samples of this study predate the infection). Cell type and time point are not known.

This rearrangement joins TRBV20-1 to TRBJ2-7; D may be TRBD1 or TRBD2 (6 bases each). The germline CDR1 and CDR2 sequences are DFQATT and SNEGSKA (reference sequence). Trimming took 3 bases from V and 6 from J, leaving 18 bases between them. The length of the CDR3 is 14 residues. Written as DNA, the CDR3 is TGCAGTGCTAGGGACCCCAAGGGGGGAAGCGAGCAGTACGTC. It codes for CSARDPKGGSEQYV.

J is TRBJ1-1 and V is TRBV10-3; D ambiguous. This CDR3 contains 15 residues. V lost 0 bases and J 1 base, leaving 9 bases between the germline ends. Per germline, CDR1 ENHRY and CDR2 SYGVKD. CDR3 DNA sequence: TGTGCCATCAGTGAGTCGCCTCTGGGGAACACTGAAGCTTTCTTT. Protein product: CAISESPLGNTEAFF.

This clonotype has just a few counts. The chain uses TRBV12-3 or TRBV12-4 and TRBJ1-1, with unresolved D. V gave up 5 bases and J gave up 1 base, with 14 bases separating them. The CDR3 sequence is 15 residues long. The CDR3 DNA is TGTGCCAGCAGTCTGGCCCGACCGGAGAACACTGAAGCTTTCTTT. This codes for CASSLARPENTEAFF.

The rearrangement uses TRBV20-1 and TRBJ1-1; D not certain. V was trimmed by 4 bases and J by 4 bases, leaving 13 bases between them. The CDR3 is 13 residues long. Germline CDR1 reads DFQATT; CDR2 reads SNEGSKA (reference sequence). The CDR3 coding sequence is TGCAGTGCTAAAAAACCCTCTCCCACTGAAGCTTTCTTT. As protein: CSAKKPSPTEAFF.

This clonotype was counted a few times. This chain links TRBV29-1 with TRBJ1-2, with no clear D. The CDR3 is 11 amino acids. Germline V CDR1 and CDR2: SQVTM, ANQGSEA. Between the trimmed V and J ends, which lost 7 bases and 8 bases, there was a span of 14 bases. CDR3 in DNA: TGCAGCGGATTCGGAGGGCGAGGCTACACCTTC. Translation gives CSGFGGRGYTF.

This clonotype occurred a few times. The chain joins TRBV7-2 to TRBJ2-3, with 8 bases aligning to TRBD2. V lost 3 bases to trimming and J lost 6 bases; unmatched junction nucleotides: 8. The germline V gene has CDR1 SGHTA and CDR2 FQGNSA. There are 15 residues in the CDR3. For the CDR3, the DNA is TGTGCCAGCAGCTTCGGACTAGCCCAGGGGGATACGCAGTATTTT. This sequence encodes CASSFGLAQGDTQYF.

In its sample, this clonotype was seen a few times. J is TRBJ1-1 and V is TRBV19; 8 nucleotides line up with TRBD1. The CDR3 is 15 amino acids. J was trimmed by 0 bases and V by 6 bases; bases with no gene match: 6. Germline CDR1 is LNHDA and CDR2 is SQIVND (reference sequence). The CDR3: CASSKDRGLNTEAFF. In nucleotides, the CDR3 is TGTGCCAGTAGCAAAGACAGGGGCCTGAACACTGAAGCTTTCTTT.

The J gene is TRBJ2-3, the V gene TRBV9, with 10 bases aligning to TRBD2. Germline assignment: CDR1 SGDLS and CDR2 YYNGEE. V trimming: 1 base; J trimming: 1 base; junction bases outside the gene matches: 6. The CDR3 contains 17 residues. CDR3 sequence (DNA): TGTGCCAGCAGCGTAATTAGCGGGGGGAGCGGCACAGATACGCAGTATTTT. This codes for CASSVISGGSGTDTQYF.

This clonotype was seen more than once but under ten times. This chain links TRBV6-6 with TRBJ2-5; D gene unclear. Germline V gene sequence: CDR1 MNHNY, CDR2 SVGAGI (reference sequence). CDR3 length: 12 residues. Between the trimmed V and J ends, which lost 2 bases and 3 bases, there was a span of 4 bases. Written as DNA, the CDR3 is TGTGCCAGCAGTTACCGCAAAGAGACCCAGTACTTC. Amino acids: CASSYRKETQYF.

This chain uses TRBV5-4 with TRBJ2-5; TRBD1 matches 7 bases. With V trimmed by 4 bases and J by 1 base, 4 bases remained unmatched. CDR3 length: 14 amino acids. Germline V gives CDR1 SGHNT, CDR2 YYREEE (reference sequence). CDR3 sequence: CASSRDSVQETQYF. The CDR3 DNA reads as TGTGCCAGCAGCCGGGACAGCGTCCAAGAGACCCAGTACTTC.

This clonotype was seen a handful of times. This rearrangement joins TRBV6-1 to TRBJ2-5; D gene uncertain. Looked up from germline, CDR1 is MNHNS and CDR2 is SASEGT. The CDR3 is made up of 13 amino acids. V lost 1 base and J 5 bases, leaving 8 bases between the germline ends. The DNA for the CDR3 is TGTGCCAGCAGTGAAGGGTTTGGGGAGACCCAGTACTTC. This translates into CASSEGFGETQYF.

This clonotype appeared a few times. J is TRBJ2-1 and V is TRBV4-1; D is tentatively TRBD1 or TRBD2 (6 bases each). CDR1 MGHRA and CDR2 YSYEKL come from the germline V gene. There are 16 residues in the CDR3. Trimming removed 4 bases at V and 5 bases at J, with 18 bases between. The CDR3 bases are TGCGCCAGCAGCCCAACAGTAGGGGGGTACCACAATGAGCAGTTCTTC. It translates to CASSPTVGGYHNEQFF.

This clonotype was seen only a few times. The chain is built from TRBV20-1 and TRBJ2-4, with TRBD1 matching over 7 bases. This CDR3 is built from 13 residues. V gave up 6 bases and J gave up 7 bases; unmatched junction bases: 9. The V gene's germline CDR1 is DFQATT and CDR2 SNEGSKA (reference sequence). This chain's CDR3 is CSARGSRDNIQYF. DNA for the CDR3: TGCAGTGCCAGGGGGAGCCGCGATAACATTCAGTACTTC.

The chain links TRBV19 to TRBJ1-1, with TRBD1 as a possible D gene (5 bases). The CDR3 has 12 amino acids. The V end lost 1 base, the J end lost 14 bases, and 14 bases lay between the germline ends. CDR1 and CDR2 from the germline V gene are LNHDA and SQIVND (reference sequence). Here the CDR3 reads CASSIAGQGSFF. As DNA, the CDR3 is TGTGCCAGTAGTATAGCTGGGCAGGGAAGCTTCTTT.

V gene TRBV10-3 combines with J gene TRBJ2-5; either TRBD1 or TRBD2 may fit D (5 bases each). V shed 3 bases and J shed 5 bases, with 10 bases lying between them. Per the germline V gene, CDR1 is ENHRY and CDR2 is SYGVKD. This CDR3 has 13 amino acids. The CDR3 reads CAISDRRDETQYF. DNA for the CDR3: TGTGCCATCAGTGACCGCAGGGACGAGACCCAGTACTTC.

This clonotype showed up just a few times. The genes are TRBV5-1 and TRBJ1-1, with unresolved D. Trimming took off 4 bases at V and 3 bases at J, with 16 bases between the two ends. The germline V gene has CDR1 SGHRS and CDR2 YFSETQ. The CDR3 has 15 amino acids. CDR3: CASSPGGRADTEAFF. Written as DNA, the CDR3 is TGCGCCAGCAGCCCCGGTGGGAGGGCTGACACTGAAGCTTTCTTT.

This clonotype came up a few times. This chain links TRBV12-3 or TRBV12-4 with TRBJ2-3, with a tentative D call TRBD2 (5 bases). The CDR3 totals 16 residues. Trimming shortened V by 7 bases and J by 0 bases, and 17 bases separated the two germline ends. As DNA, the CDR3 is TGTGCCAGCACCGAGGCTAGCCGAATTAGCACAGATACGCAGTATTTT. Amino acid sequence: CASTEASRISTDTQYF.